The 3 T cell receptor beta chains below come from one sample, sequenced in a study of beta chain features in type 1 diabetes. The whole isolated RNA underwent reverse transcription, so sequencing captured expressed TCRB transcripts. Repertoires were generated with immunoSEQ multiplex PCR, while TCRdb's copy carries only in-frame clones and drops some. This table has hundreds of thousands of clones, 15% to 17% appearing once. Sequenced material: naive CD4+ T cells from blood. The receptor set was obtained from a man between 18 and 35 years old in good health.

This clone was counted between two and nine times. The same CDR3 is also encoded by other DNA sequences in this sample. This chain connects TRBV7-3 to TRBJ2-5, with D hard to call. CDR3 length: 13 amino acids. V lost 5 bases, J lost 0 bases, and 7 bases lay in between. Germline CDR1 SGHTA, CDR2 FQGTGA. CDR3 bases: TGTGCCAGCAGCCTCAGCTACCAAGAGACCCAGTACTTC. Its protein product is CASSLSYQETQYF. Variable domain in full (rest from reference TRBV7-3 and TRBJ2-5): GAGVSQTPSNKVTEKGKYVELRCDPISGHTALYWYRQSLGQGPEFLIYFQGTGAADDSGLPNDRFFAVRPEGSVSTLKIQRTERGDSAVYLCASSLSYQETQYFGPGTRLLVL.

The rearrangement uses TRBV7-2 and TRBJ2-7; D remains ambiguous. This CDR3 is 12 amino acids long. Trimming took 5 bases from V and 5 from J, leaving 10 bases between them. From germline, CDR1 is SGHTA and CDR2 FQGNSA. CDR3 in DNA: TGTGCCAGCAGCCCCGTTCGTAACGAGCAGTACTTC. Amino acids: CASSPVRNEQYF.

This chain joins TRBV5-4 and TRBJ2-2; 8 nucleotides align to TRBD2. Germline lookup yields CDR1 SGHNT and CDR2 YYREEE (reference sequence). The CDR3 is 14 amino acids. After removal of 5 bases from V and 4 bases from J, the junction contained 4 bases not matched to a gene. CDR3: CASRRTSSTGELFF. CDR3 nucleotides: TGTGCCAGCAGACGGACTAGCTCCACCGGGGAGCTGTTTTTT.